The clone carrying this TCR beta chain was detected once. The time point: before trial treatment. The study gave donors nivolumab, ipilimumab, aspirin, low-dose cyclophosphamide and low-dose radiotherapy. The source of the sample is a study of low-dose radiotherapy and immunotherapy resistance in tumors. Overall study context: Patients were treated with intravenous nivolumab at 240 mg every two weeks and were also dosed with ipilimumab at 1 mg/kg every six weeks.

Germline CDR1 is ENHRY and CDR2 is SYGVKD. V was trimmed by 2 bases and J by 0 bases, leaving 11 bases between them. This CDR3 is built from 15 residues. With TRAV- and TRBV-specific primers, first-strand cDNA was made, covering the alpha and beta chains. TCR amplification ran roughly 20 PCR cycles using constant-region and V-primer adapter primers. TCRdb reanalysed the reads using MiXCR and keeps one entry per CDR3 protein. In the table there are about 82,000 distinct CDR3 sequences, around 18% of which are singletons. The sequencing used PBMCs, collected before treatment. The source of this sequence is a male donor with prostate cancer. The chain combines TRBV10-3 with TRBJ2-7; no reliable D call. The CDR3 bases are TGTGCCATCAGTGAGGGGGTAACTAACTCCTACGAGCAGTACTTC. This gives the protein CAISEGVTNSYEQYF.